Listed here is a single T cell receptor beta chain. Its specificity is unknown. With a much larger clone just one base away, this may be a read error. Trimming shortened V by 2 bases and J by 2 bases, and 12 bases separated the two germline ends. The CDR3 extends over 15 amino acids. Looked up from germline, CDR1 is MGHRA and CDR2 is YSYEKL. Combining a sample-barcoded 5' primer with a J-beta primer mix, a second PCR ran for roughly 7 to 11 cycles. At least 2.5 million CDR3-containing paired-end reads were obtained per sample. From the 5' RACE reads, TCRdb called clonotypes with MiXCR, one entry per CDR3 protein. The top ten hold roughly 10% of the sample, which has some 1.6 million distinct CDR3 sequences, about 31% seen once. This sample stems from a study of blood T cells in healthy people across ages. Those donating, healthy Caucasian individuals from Russia, were aged roughly 6 to 90. Study-wide points: It was held that the diversity estimates obtained from one million T cells were underestimates.

This receptor was identified in a woman aged 30 to 39 in good health. Specimen: blood. V is TRBV4-1 and J is TRBJ1-2; weak D call: TRBD1 (6 bases). CDR3 residues: CASSQIQGRNYGYTF. For the CDR3, the DNA is TGCGCCAGCAGCCAAATTCAGGGGCGGAACTATGGCTACACCTTC.